These 32 T cell receptor beta chains were sequenced from one sample in a study of T cell repertoires in cytomegalovirus infection. TCRdb reprocessed the reads via MiXCR and lists one record per CDR3 protein. The repertoire consists of about 400,000 distinct CDR3 sequences, with around a third occurring once and the leading ten covering approximately 12%. Their recognized antigens are unknown. Sample: cultured PBMCs, taken from culture after CMV antigen stimulation. The source is a human donor in good health (CMV status not recorded). Some clones in this sample may be carry-over from other donors' samples.

This clonotype was detected a few times. The chain employs TRBV4-3 and TRBJ2-4; 11 bases line up with TRBD2. This CDR3 has 16 residues. V lost 2 bases to trimming and J lost 7 bases; unmatched junction nucleotides: 7. Germline V CDR1 and CDR2: LGHNA, YSLEER. CDR3 sequence: CASSQLAGGRGNIQYF. In DNA form, the CDR3 reads TGCGCCAGCAGCCAATTAGCGGGAGGGCGGGGGAACATTCAGTACTTC.

In its sample, this clonotype was seen a few times. The chain carries TRBV5-1 and TRBJ2-7; 7 bases are shared with TRBD1. Germline V CDR1 and CDR2: SGHRS, YFSETQ. This CDR3 has 15 residues. The ends lost 3 bases at V and 1 base at J; junction bases unmatched: 7. This CDR3 reads CASSSQGQVSYEQYF. CDR3 bases: TGCGCCAGCAGCTCACAAGGACAGGTATCCTACGAGCAGTACTTC.

The chain uses TRBV6-5 and TRBJ2-7, with a tentative D call TRBD2 (5 bases). Germline V gene data show CDR1 as MNHEY and CDR2 as SVGAGI. This CDR3 spans 15 amino acids. V lost 5 bases and J lost 0, with 14 bases in between. The CDR3 nucleotides read TGTGCCAGCAGTCCAACGGGCGGGTACTCCTACGAGCAGTACGTC. This codes for CASSPTGGYSYEQYV.

This clonotype was seen only a few times. CDR3 bases: TGTGCCAGCAGTCCCGGGCCGCAATACAATGAGCAGTTCTTC. Protein product: CASSPGPQYNEQFF. The chain carries TRBV7-8 and TRBJ2-1; D gene unclear. The V gene lost 6 bases and the J gene lost 4 bases, with 13 bases spanning the gap. CDR1 and CDR2 (germline): SGHVS, FQNEAQ. The CDR3 consists of 14 residues.

The sample holds a few counts of this clonotype. The chain is built from TRBV7-6 and TRBJ2-1; D may be TRBD2 (6 bases). The CDR3 sequence is 12 residues long. The germline V gene has CDR1 SGHVS and CDR2 FNYEAQ. V shed 5 bases and J shed 8 bases, with 10 bases lying between them. The CDR3 nucleotides read TGTGCCAGCAGCACTGCGGGGTATGAGCAGTTCTTC. Its translation: CASSTAGYEQFF.

The J gene is TRBJ1-5, the V gene TRBV7-2; possibly TRBD1 for D (5 bases). CDR3 length: 15 amino acids. The germline gives CDR1 SGHTA, CDR2 FQGNSA. Trimming stripped 5 bases from V and 2 bases from J, with 13 bases between. The CDR3 sequence: CASSPKGRGNQPQHF. The CDR3, as DNA: TGTGCCAGCAGCCCTAAGGGGAGAGGCAATCAGCCCCAGCATTTT.

The CDR3 region is CAWMVVWDNNEQFF. CDR3 nucleotide sequence: TGTGCCTGGATGGTGGTTTGGGACAACAATGAGCAGTTCTTC. The chain uses TRBV30 and TRBJ2-1, with D tentatively TRBD1 (6 bases). CDR1 and CDR2 from the germline V gene are GTSNPN and SVGIG (reference sequence). Trimming removed 4 bases from V and 5 bases from J, with 15 bases in between. CDR3 length: 14 residues. Complete variable domain (other parts from reference TRBV30 and TRBJ2-1): SQTIHQWPATLVQPVGSPLSLECTVEGTSNPNLYWYRQAAGRGLQLLFYSVGIGQISSEVPQNLSASRPQDRQFILSSKKLLLSDSGFYLCAWMVVWDNNEQFFGPGTRLTVL.

Only a few counts were recorded for this clonotype. V is TRBV7-2 and J is TRBJ2-1; 8 bases agree with TRBD1. The trim removed 4 bases at V and 12 bases at J, leaving 2 bases unmatched. There are 11 residues in the CDR3. Germline V CDR1 and CDR2: SGHTA, FQGNSA. The CDR3 nucleotides are TGTGCCAGCAGCTCTGGACAGGGGCAGTTCTTC. As protein: CASSSGQGQFF.

The rearrangement joins TRBV20-1 to TRBJ2-1; possibly TRBD1 for D (6 bases). The ends were cut back, 5 bases at V and 2 bases at J, with 13 bases in the middle. Germline CDR1 DFQATT, CDR2 SNEGSKA (reference sequence). CDR3 length: 14 residues. DNA for the CDR3: TGCAGTGCTCGCACAGGGTCGCCCTACAATGAGCAGTTCTTC. It specifies CSARTGSPYNEQFF.

This rearrangement joins TRBV20-1 to TRBJ2-1; D perhaps matches TRBD1 (5 bases). The CDR3 has 16 amino acids. Trimming shortened V by 0 bases and J by 10 bases, and 22 bases separated the two germline ends. Germline V gene lookup returns CDR1 DFQATT and CDR2 SNEGSKA (reference sequence). The CDR3 sequence: CSARDVGAPLEVEQFF. DNA for the CDR3: TGCAGTGCTAGAGATGTAGGGGCGCCCCTCGAAGTCGAGCAGTTCTTC.

The J gene is TRBJ1-4, the V gene TRBV4-1; D is uncertain. Germline assignment: CDR1 MGHRA and CDR2 YSYEKL. The V end lost 1 base, the J end lost 5 bases, and 8 bases lay between the germline ends. This CDR3 has 14 amino acids. The DNA for the CDR3 is TGCGCCAGCAGCCAAGGACGGATCAATGAAAAACTGTTTTTT. It translates to CASSQGRINEKLFF.

In this sample, this clonotype turned up a few times. The CDR3 DNA reads TGTGCCAGCAGTCCGAGGACATCCCCGCGGGATACGCAGTATTTT. Translated, it gives CASSPRTSPRDTQYF. The genes are TRBV6-1 and TRBJ2-3; D is possibly TRBD1 (5 bases). The germline CDR1 and CDR2 sequences are MNHNS and SASEGT. This CDR3 contains 15 residues. V lost 5 bases and J 6 bases, leaving 18 bases between the germline ends.

This clonotype has just a few counts. The rearrangement uses TRBV5-5 and TRBJ1-3; 8 bases are a match to TRBD1. The CDR3 length is 15 residues. V gave up 4 bases and J gave up 2 bases; unmatched junction bases: 5. Germline-derived CDR1 and CDR2 are SGHKS and YYEKEE (reference sequence). Written as DNA, the CDR3 is TGTGCCAGCAGCATATCGGACAGGGCTGGAAACACCATATATTTT. Translation: CASSISDRAGNTIYF.

The V call is TRBV11-3, the J call TRBJ1-5; the match to TRBD1 covers 11 bases. V dropped 4 bases and J dropped 0; count of bases not matched to a gene: 17. CDR3 length: 21 amino acids. CDR1 SGHNT and CDR2 YENEEA come from the germline V gene. The CDR3 bases are TGTGCCAGCAGCTCGAAACAAACCCGGGACAGGGGGTCCTTTAGCAATCAGCCCCAGCATTTT. It specifies CASSSKQTRDRGSFSNQPQHF.

This rearrangement joins TRBV19 to TRBJ2-1, with a tentative D call TRBD2 (6 bases). Trimming left V 6 bases short and J 2 bases short, with 14 bases between. Germline CDR1 LNHDA, CDR2 SQIVND (reference sequence). This CDR3 has 15 residues. The CDR3 spells CASRSAAGTYNEQFF. The CDR3 DNA reads as TGTGCCAGTAGATCGGCGGCGGGGACCTACAATGAGCAGTTCTTC.

V is TRBV29-1 and J is TRBJ2-1; 7 bases align to TRBD2. This CDR3 has 11 residues. CDR1 is SQVTM and CDR2 is ANQGSEA in the germline V gene. V lost 4 bases to trimming and J lost 14 bases; unmatched junction nucleotides: 8. CDR3 sequence (DNA): TGCAGCGTTGCTAGGGACTATATGAAGTTCTTC. Protein: CSVARDYMKFF.

This sequence joins TRBV6-1 and TRBJ1-1; no firm D call. The CDR3 consists of 13 residues. Trimming stripped 7 bases from V and 3 bases from J, with 12 bases between. CDR1 and CDR2 (germline): MNHNS, SASEGT. The CDR3 protein is CASTLDGYTEAFF. The CDR3 bases are TGTGCCAGCACCCTGGACGGCTACACTGAAGCTTTCTTT.

This clonotype was seen ten or more times. The CDR3 DNA reads as TGTGCCACCCGAAAGTCGAGCAGCGGGAGGGCCGGCGACTACAATGAGCAGTTCTTC. Residues: CATRKSSSGRAGDYNEQFF. This rearrangement joins TRBV27 to TRBJ2-1; 10 nucleotides line up with TRBD2. The CDR3 sequence is 19 residues long. Germline V gene data show CDR1 as MNHEY and CDR2 as SMNVEV (reference sequence). V shed 10 bases, J shed 3 bases, and the junction held 21 bases outside the gene matches.

This chain joins TRBV4-3 and TRBJ2-3, with 8 bases fitting TRBD2. The CDR3 extends over 15 amino acids. With V trimmed by 1 base and J by 2 bases, 2 bases remained unmatched. Looked up from germline, CDR1 is LGHNA and CDR2 is YSLEER. The CDR3 protein is CASSQVSGNTDTQYF. The CDR3 DNA reads TGCGCCAGCAGCCAAGTTAGCGGGAACACAGATACGCAGTATTTT.

This clonotype was counted a few times. The rearrangement uses TRBV11-3 and TRBJ1-1, with TRBD1 identical over 8 bases. The germline gives CDR1 SGHNT, CDR2 YENEEA. The CDR3 consists of 15 residues. The J segment lost 3 bases and the V segment lost 4 bases, leaving 7 bases of the junction unmatched. The CDR3 coding sequence is TGTGCCAGCAGCTCACCCGGGACAGGCTACACTGAAGCTTTCTTT. Its translation is CASSSPGTGYTEAFF.

This rearrangement joins TRBV5-5 to TRBJ1-3, with 7 bases that match TRBD1. V shed 0 bases, J shed 3 bases, and the junction held 3 bases outside the gene matches. Germline loops: CDR1 SGHKS, CDR2 YYEKEE (reference sequence). The CDR3 sequence is 15 residues long. The CDR3 region has the DNA TGTGCCAGCAGCTTGGAGACAGGGTTTGGAAACACCATATATTTT. It translates to CASSLETGFGNTIYF. Full variable domain (outside the CDR3, taken from reference TRBV5-5 and TRBJ1-3): DAGVTQSPTHLIKTRGQQVTLRCSPISGHKSVSWYQQVLGQGPQFIFQYYEKEERGRGNFPDRFSARQFPNYSSELNVNALLLGDSALYLCASSLETGFGNTIYFGEGSWLTVV.

The chain links TRBV4-3 to TRBJ2-2, with D perhaps TRBD2 (6 bases). Germline V gene sequence: CDR1 LGHNA, CDR2 YSLEER. This CDR3 is 19 amino acids long. V was clipped by 0 bases and J by 4 bases, with 21 bases between them. The CDR3 is CASSQDRLASRRGTGELFF. CDR3 sequence (DNA): TGCGCCAGCAGCCAAGATAGGCTAGCGTCCCGGAGAGGCACCGGGGAGCTGTTTTTT.

This clonotype was found many times. The chain joins TRBV7-2 to TRBJ2-7, with TRBD2 matching 7 bases. Germline CDR1 reads SGHTA; CDR2 reads FQGNSA. CDR3 length: 12 residues. The V gene end was trimmed by 3 bases and the J gene end by 4 bases; junction bases not matched to a gene: 0. Here the CDR3 DNA reads TGTGCCAGCAGCTTTAGCGGGTACGAGCAGTACGTC. It specifies CASSFSGYEQYV.

This clonotype showed up just a few times. This chain connects TRBV7-2 to TRBJ2-6; D is perhaps TRBD2 (6 bases). The CDR3 is 18 amino acids. Per the germline V gene, CDR1 is SGHTA and CDR2 is FQGNSA. V dropped 0 bases and J dropped 0 bases, with 12 bases sitting between them. CDR3 residues: CASSLAGRGLSGANVLTF. CDR3 sequence (DNA): TGTGCCAGCAGCTTAGCGGGGCGGGGCCTCTCTGGGGCCAACGTCCTGACTTTC.

The chain is built from TRBV7-8 and TRBJ2-1; no firm D call. From germline, CDR1 is SGHVS and CDR2 FQNEAQ. V lost 8 bases and J 0 bases, leaving 20 bases between the germline ends. The CDR3 loop spans 17 amino acids. The CDR3, as DNA: TGTGCCAGCTACCTAAGGGTGGGTGTTTACTCCTACAATGAGCAGTTCTTC. Its protein is CASYLRVGVYSYNEQFF.

This clonotype was found a few times. The rearrangement uses TRBV7-6 and TRBJ2-7; D may be TRBD2 (6 bases). Germline CDR1 and CDR2: SGHVS and FNYEAQ. V was shortened by 5 bases and J by 3 bases, with 14 bases between the two germline ends. The CDR3 is 14 residues long. Here the CDR3 reads CASSQGLSVYEQYF. The CDR3 DNA reads as TGTGCCAGCAGCCAAGGACTATCCGTCTACGAGCAGTACTTC. Variable domain in full (rest from reference TRBV7-6 and TRBJ2-7): GAGVSQSPRYKVTKRGQDVALRCDPISGHVSLYWYRQALGQGPEFLTYFNYEAQQDKSGLPNDRFSAERPEGSISTLTIQRTEQRDSAMYRCASSQGLSVYEQYFGPGTRLTVT.

Regarding this clonotype: Germline and junction disagree at one end, which may indicate a read error. The gene calls are TRBV28 and TRBJ2-1, with 9 bases aligning to TRBD2. This CDR3 spans 16 amino acids. Germline CDR1 is MDHEN and CDR2 is SYDVKM. In DNA, the CDR3 is TGTGCCAGCGGCATAGCGGGAGCAAAACCCTACAATGAGCAGCTCTTC. Translating it yields CASGIAGAKPYNEQLF.

As DNA, the CDR3 is TGTGCCAGCAGTTTATACGACTACGGGACTGGATACAATGAGCAGTTCTTC. Residues: CASSLYDYGTGYNEQFF. This chain uses TRBV12-3 or TRBV12-4 with TRBJ2-1; D is possibly TRBD2 (6 bases). The CDR3 consists of 17 residues. Trimming removed 2 bases at V and 4 bases at J, with 18 bases between.

The chain combines TRBV27 with TRBJ2-6, with D possibly matching TRBD1 (6 bases). Germline V lookup: CDR1 MNHEY, CDR2 SMNVEV (reference sequence). The CDR3 extends over 16 amino acids. V was shortened by 4 bases and J by 4 bases, with 14 bases between the two germline ends. The CDR3 reads CASSSLTGSGANVLTF. The CDR3 DNA follows: TGTGCCAGCAGTTCCCTCACAGGGTCCGGGGCCAACGTCCTGACTTTC. The full variable domain, with the rest looked up from reference TRBV27 and TRBJ2-6, is EAQVTQNPRYLITVTGKKLTVTCSQNMNHEYMSWYRQDPGLGLRQIYYSMNVEVTDKGDVPEGYKVSRKEKRNFPLILESPSPNQTSLYFCASSSLTGSGANVLTFGAGSRLTVL.

This clonotype was seen repeatedly, ten times or more. V usage is TRBV7-2 and J usage is TRBJ2-5; D is ambiguous. Germline values: CDR1 SGHTA, CDR2 FQGNSA. The CDR3 contains 12 residues. V was clipped by 4 bases and J by 1 base, with 4 bases between them. CDR3 bases: TGTGCCAGCAGCTCCTTCCAAGAGACCCAGTACTTC. The encoded protein is CASSSFQETQYF.

A few counts support this clonotype. The chain uses TRBV7-2 and TRBJ1-1, with D uncertain. This CDR3 is 13 amino acids long. Trimming pared 0 bases from V and 7 bases from J, leaving 9 bases between. Germline-derived CDR1 and CDR2 are SGHTA and FQGNSA. The DNA of the CDR3 is TGTGCCAGCAGCTTAGCCCCCCAGAGTGAAGCTTTCTTT. Protein: CASSLAPQSEAFF.

The CDR3 DNA reads TGTGCCAGCAGTTTCGAGGAGCGGTCCGGGAATGAGCAGTTCTTC. Translating gives CASSFEERSGNEQFF. The chain is built from TRBV12-3 or TRBV12-4 and TRBJ2-1, with a tentative D call TRBD2 (5 bases). CDR3 length: 15 residues. V lost 3 bases and J lost 7, with 16 bases in between.